This T cell receptor (beta chain) was identified during a study of blood T cell repertoires in COVID-19. Across the whole study: There were acute and convalescent COVID-19 samples, and they came from the United States, Italy and Spain. In each case, the material was cDNA or gDNA derived from T cells, B-cell-depleted T cells, or PBMCs.

J gave up 4 bases and V 5 bases, and 4 bases lay outside the gene matches. The CDR3 length is 15 residues. Germline-derived CDR1 and CDR2 are SGHVS and FNYEAQ. The authors' processing: Reference gene primer amplification yielded estimated nucleated cell counts. TCRdb keeps only in-frame clones here, not all; method: immunoSEQ multiplex PCR. Clone size and V and J calls were adopted from that table, with D and trimming inferred from the DNA. The sample has about 100,000 clones; roughly 80% are singletons. This receptor was obtained from a man in his forties or fifties with active or convalescent COVID-19. The sequenced material came from peripheral blood. The chain links TRBV7-6 to TRBJ2-1; the match to TRBD2 covers 11 bases. CDR3 residues: CASSQGLAAYNEQFF. The CDR3 DNA follows: TGTGCCAGCAGCCAGGGACTAGCGGCTTACAATGAGCAGTTCTTC.